A selection of T cell receptor beta chains follows, all from one sample in a study of a mutant IDH1 vaccine in newly diagnosed glioma. TCRdb's copy holds only in-frame clones and misses some; the assay was immunoSEQ multiplex PCR. The sample consists of approximately 36,000 clones, around 80% of them appearing once. The material sequenced was PBMCs, taken from a glioma patient treated with radiotherapy, temozolomide or both. These receptors all stem from a man aged 35-49 years with glioma. Some clones in this sample may be carry-over from other donors' samples. Each CDR3 is given with its conserved first and last residue. Each record gives: D gene, clone size, V gene, J gene, CDR3 protein, CDR3 DNA. A D gene is named only where the DNA matches it firmly. Some rows have no size entry. The others give once, few or many, or a class for an expanded clone.

>TRBD2|few|TRBV5-4|TRBJ2-2
CASSGEGLQPSGELFF
TGTGCCAGCAGCGGGGAGGGACTTCAGCCCTCCGGGGAGCTGTTTTTT
>TRBD2|.|TRBV19|TRBJ2-5
CASSFRLAGGSETQYF
TGTGCCAGTAGTTTCCGACTAGCGGGGGGGTCGGAGACCCAGTACTTC
>TRBD2|.|TRBV9|TRBJ2-7
CASSAGTSGGYEQYF
TGTGCCAGCAGCGCGGGGACTAGCGGGGGGTACGAGCAGTACTTC
>TRBD2|.|TRBV4-1|TRBJ2-2
CASSQDAPSGGIGGTGELFF
TGCGCCAGCAGCCAAGATGCCCCTAGCGGGGGCATTGGGGGCACCGGGGAGCTGTTTTTT
>.|.|TRBV4-2|TRBJ1-1
CASSQGRAGGAFF
TGTGCCAGCAGCCAAGGGAGGGCCGGGGGAGCTTTCTTT
>TRBD1|.|TRBV6-1|TRBJ2-7
CASRRTGGDEQYF
TGTGCCAGCAGACGGACAGGGGGAGACGAGCAGTACTTC
>.|.|TRBV2|TRBJ2-7
CASTRTQATYEQYF
TGTGCCAGCACCAGGACACAGGCCACCTACGAGCAGTACTTC
>.|.|TRBV6-1|TRBJ1-6
CASSEGGANSPLHF
TGTGCCAGCAGTGAGGGGGGCGCGAATTCACCCCTCCACTTT
>.|.|TRBV19|TRBJ1-1
CASRDTGFRGGTEAFF
TGTGCCAGTAGGGATACAGGGTTTCGTGGGGGCACTGAAGCTTTCTTT
>.|.|TRBV5-4|TRBJ1-2
CASSRPDYGYTF
TGTGCCAGCAGCCGGCCAGATTATGGCTACACCTTC
>TRBD1|.|TRBV28|TRBJ2-1
CASSLSTGPNEQFF
TGTGCCAGCAGTTTGTCGACAGGGCCCAATGAGCAGTTCTTC
>.|.|TRBV11-2|TRBJ1-2
CASSDTGRGLHGYTF
TGTGCCAGCAGCGATACAGGGAGGGGACTTCATGGCTACACCTTC
>.|.|TRBV6-6|TRBJ1-1
CASSHQTNTEAFF
TGTGCCAGCAGCCACCAAACGAACACTGAAGCTTTCTTT
>.|.|TRBV10-2|TRBJ2-7
CASSALNYEQYF
TGCGCCAGCAGTGCCCTTAACTACGAGCAGTACTTC
>.|.|TRBV19|TRBJ2-7
CASSIRSWGRAYEQYF
TGTGCCAGTAGTATTCGTTCTTGGGGCAGGGCCTACGAGCAGTACTTC
>.|.|TRBV9|TRBJ2-2
CASSVAGRNTGELFF
TGTGCCAGCAGCGTAGCGGGCAGAAACACCGGGGAGCTGTTTTTT
>.|.|TRBV18|TRBJ1-1
CASSPPVRGVEAFF
TGTGCCAGCTCACCACCGGTTCGGGGGGTTGAAGCTTTCTTT
>TRBD1|.|TRBV29-1|TRBJ2-3
CSALTGGAADTQYF
TGCAGCGCCCTGACAGGGGGCGCCGCAGATACGCAGTATTTT
>TRBD1|.|TRBV27|TRBJ1-2
CASKSQGVNYGYTF
TGTGCCAGCAAAAGTCAGGGGGTGAACTATGGCTACACCTTC
>.|once|TRBV11-2|TRBJ1-2
CASSSPQGLRGYGYTF
TGTGCCAGCAGCTCCCCACAGGGTCTTCGGGGCTATGGCTACACCTTC
>.|.|TRBV30|TRBJ2-3
CASIFVADTQYF
TGTGCCTCAATTTTTGTCGCAGATACGCAGTATTTT
>TRBD2|.|TRBV6-1|TRBJ2-1
CASSGTSVGVDEQFF
TGTGCCAGCAGTGGGACTAGCGTGGGTGTGGATGAGCAGTTCTTC
>TRBD2|.|TRBV5-1|TRBJ2-1
CASSLVSSGGNEQFF
TGCGCCAGCAGCTTGGTCTCTAGCGGGGGGAATGAGCAGTTCTTC
>TRBD1|.|TRBV5-5|TRBJ2-7
CASSLGDSSYEQYF
TGTGCCAGCAGCTTGGGGGACAGTAGCTACGAGCAGTACTTC
>.|.|TRBV4-2|TRBJ1-2
CATRGRSGYGYTF
TGTGCCACACGGGGTCGGTCTGGCTATGGCTACACCTTC
>TRBD2|.|TRBV9|TRBJ2-7
CASSDAGTSFYEQYF
TGTGCCAGCAGCGATGCCGGGACTAGTTTTTACGAGCAGTACTTC
>TRBD1|.|TRBV5-4|TRBJ1-2
CASSLDRGRIGYTF
TGTGCCAGCAGCTTGGACAGGGGGCGCATTGGCTACACCTTC
>.|.|TRBV5-6|TRBJ1-4
CASSLQGPASLNQKLFF
TGTGCCAGCAGCCTACAGGGCCCAGCGTCCCTTAATCAAAAACTGTTTTTT
>.|.|TRBV19|TRBJ1-6
CASTWDYNSPLHF
TGTGCCAGTACTTGGGATTATAATTCACCCCTCCACTTT
>TRBD1|few|TRBV2|TRBJ1-1
CASSFPGGGTEAFF
TGTGCCAGCAGTTTCCCAGGGGGGGGCACTGAAGCTTTCTTT
>.|.|TRBV30|TRBJ1-5
CAWSVLSGDNQPQHF
TGTGCCTGGAGTGTACTATCCGGGGACAATCAGCCCCAGCATTTT
>TRBD1|.|TRBV10-2|TRBJ1-4
CASRDGTDEKLFF
TGCGCCAGCAGGGATGGGACAGATGAAAAACTGTTTTTT
>.|.|TRBV30|TRBJ1-5
CAWSNGGANQPQHF
TGTGCCTGGAGTAACGGGGGCGCAAATCAGCCCCAGCATTTT
>.|.|TRBV11-2|TRBJ2-3
CASSPLGGPNTDTQYF
TGTGCCAGCAGCCCACTCGGGGGGCCGAACACAGATACGCAGTATTTT
>TRBD1|.|TRBV5-1|TRBJ2-7
CASSFSGQGAYEQYF
TGCGCCAGCAGCTTCTCGGGACAGGGGGCCTACGAGCAGTACTTC
>.|few|TRBV12-2|TRBJ1-6
CALSAGKLNSPLHF
TGTGCTCTCTCCGCGGGAAAACTAAATTCACCCCTCCACTTT
>.|.|TRBV14|TRBJ1-1
CASSQLMAADTEAFF
TGTGCCAGCAGCCAACTTATGGCAGCAGACACTGAAGCTTTCTTT
>.|.|TRBV30|TRBJ2-7
CACNRLVGSAEQYF
TGTGCCTGTAACCGACTAGTCGGGTCCGCCGAGCAGTACTTC
>TRBD1|.|TRBV18|TRBJ1-2
CASSLDRGQENYGYTF
TGTGCCAGCTCACTAGATAGGGGACAGGAAAACTATGGCTACACCTTC
>.|few|TRBV7-3|TRBJ1-2
CASSAAPGLFYGYTF
TGTGCCAGCAGCGCCGCCCCGGGACTTTTCTATGGCTACACCTTC
>.|.|TRBV5-1|TRBJ2-7
CASSSRPGGEQYF
TGCGCCAGCAGCTCCCGACCCGGGGGCGAGCAGTACTTC